A single sample gave rise to the 31 T cell receptor beta chains below, sequenced in a study of CD8 T cells in Susac syndrome. RNA totalling roughly 0.45 to 1 ug underwent reverse transcription with random hexamers. TCRdb fed the immunoSEQ multiplex PCR reads into MiXCR, producing one record per CDR3 protein. The data show approximately 150,000 distinct CDR3 sequences, over 85% seen once. The sequenced sample was CD4+ T cells from PBMCs. The receptors shown here come from a human donor in good health.

The chain combines TRBV3-1 with TRBJ2-5, with TRBD1 identical over 7 bases. CDR3 length: 23 residues. V lost 2 bases, J lost 3 bases, and 30 bases stayed unmatched. CDR1 LGHDT and CDR2 YNNKEL come from the germline V gene (reference sequence). CDR3 sequence reads: CASSQIPPRQGDEVISWEETQYF. DNA of the CDR3: TGTGCCAGCAGCCAAATCCCCCCCCGCCAGGGGGATGAGGTTATTAGTTGGGAAGAGACCCAGTACTTC.

This clonotype was counted between two and nine times. J is TRBJ1-2 and V is TRBV6-5, with D tentatively TRBD1 (5 bases). This CDR3 region has 14 residues. Germline values: CDR1 MNHEY, CDR2 SVGAGI. Trimming left V 4 bases short and J 6 bases short, with 15 bases between. As DNA, the CDR3 is TGTGCCAGCAGTTCGTCGACAGAACTGAATGGCTACACCTTC. Translated: CASSSSTELNGYTF.

J is TRBJ2-7 and V is TRBV2; TRBD1 or TRBD2 may be the D gene (6 bases each). This CDR3 is 14 amino acids long. V was cut by 5 bases and J by 3 bases, with 14 bases left in between. CDR1 and CDR2 from the germline V gene are SNHLY and FYNNEI. CDR3 sequence reads: CASSNGGQFYEQYF. The CDR3 DNA reads TGTGCCAGCAGTAATGGGGGGCAATTCTACGAGCAGTACTTC.

Here the CDR3 DNA reads TGCAGCGTTTTGACAAACCAAGAGACCCAGTACTTC. It codes for CSVLTNQETQYF. The rearrangement links TRBV29-1 to TRBJ2-5, with no clear D. This CDR3 spans 12 amino acids. V was trimmed by 5 bases and J by 0 bases, leaving 7 bases between them. CDR1 and CDR2 (germline): SQVTM, ANQGSEA.

This chain uses TRBV3-1 with TRBJ1-1, with TRBD1 matching over 7 bases. After removal of 6 bases from V and 6 bases from J, the junction contained 4 bases not matched to a gene. The CDR3 contains 12 residues. Germline V gene data show CDR1 as LGHDT and CDR2 as YNNKEL (reference sequence). DNA for the CDR3: TGTGCCAGCAGACGACAGGGCGCTGAAGCTTTCTTT. Protein: CASRRQGAEAFF.

The chain couples TRBV6-5 to TRBJ2-2; perhaps TRBD1 as D (5 bases). The V gene lost 5 bases and the J gene lost 4 bases, with 8 bases spanning the gap. Per germline, CDR1 MNHEY and CDR2 SVGAGI. This CDR3 is built from 13 residues. CDR3 nucleotide sequence: TGTGCCAGCAGTCTTCAGGGCACCGGGGAGCTGTTTTTT. Translated, it gives CASSLQGTGELFF.

The chain carries TRBV6-2 or TRBV6-3 and TRBJ1-2, with TRBD1 identical over 7 bases. Germline loops: CDR1 MNHEY, CDR2 SVGEGT. The trim removed 6 bases at V and 14 bases at J, leaving 15 bases unmatched. The CDR3 spans 13 residues. The CDR3 region is CASRTGTAALRTF. For the CDR3, the DNA is TGTGCCAGCAGAACCGGGACAGCCGCGCTCAGAACCTTC.

The J gene is TRBJ2-7, the V gene TRBV7-9; D may be TRBD2 (5 bases). The CDR3 is 12 residues long. The germline CDR1 and CDR2 sequences are SEHNR and FQNEAQ (reference sequence). Trimming removed 5 bases at V and 6 bases at J, with 11 bases between. The CDR3, as DNA: TGTGCCAGCAGCCTTTCGGACTTCGAGCAGTACTTC. It translates to CASSLSDFEQYF.

V and J are TRBV7-7 and TRBJ1-2; possibly TRBD1 for D (6 bases). Germline assignment: CDR1 SSHAT and CDR2 FNYEAQ (reference sequence). Between the trimmed V and J ends, which lost 5 bases and 0 bases, there was a span of 13 bases. The CDR3 spans 15 residues. The CDR3 spells CASSHRVQANYGYTF. The CDR3 region has the DNA TGTGCCAGCAGCCACAGGGTCCAAGCTAACTATGGCTACACCTTC. Full variable domain (missing parts from reference TRBV7-7 and TRBJ1-2): GAGVSQSPRYKVTKRGQDVTLRCDPISSHATLYWYQQALGQGPEFLTYFNYEAQPDKSGLPSDRFSAERPEGSISTLTIQRTEQRDSAMYRCASSHRVQANYGYTFGSGTRLTVV.

The CDR3 loop reads CASRGGDYNEQFF. The CDR3 DNA is TGTGCCAGCAGAGGGGGGGATTACAATGAGCAGTTCTTC. This chain links TRBV6-6 with TRBJ2-1; possibly TRBD2 for D (7 bases). The CDR3 is 13 residues long. The V end lost 6 bases, the J end lost 4 bases, and 10 bases lay between the germline ends. The germline V gene has CDR1 MNHNY and CDR2 SVGAGI (reference sequence).

The chain combines TRBV12-3 or TRBV12-4 with TRBJ1-2; D is uncertain. The CDR3 totals 11 residues. V was cut by 7 bases and J by 3 bases, with 6 bases left in between. The CDR3 protein is CASTQDYGYTF. DNA for the CDR3: TGTGCCAGCACTCAGGACTATGGCTACACCTTC.

The chain joins TRBV29-1 to TRBJ2-3, with D possibly being TRBD2 (5 bases). V was trimmed by 4 bases and J by 4 bases, leaving 12 bases between them. This CDR3 region has 13 residues. Germline V gene lookup returns CDR1 SQVTM and CDR2 ANQGSEA. The CDR3 loop is CSVAGVGADTQYF. In DNA, the CDR3 is TGCAGCGTTGCCGGGGTTGGGGCAGATACGCAGTATTTT.

The chain combines TRBV12-3 or TRBV12-4 with TRBJ1-2; TRBD1 might be the D (6 bases). V lost 3 bases and J 7 bases, leaving 27 bases between the germline ends. The CDR3 has 18 residues. The CDR3 DNA reads as TGTGCCAGCAGTTTGGGTCTGGGGGCATGGGGTGTGGGCGGTGGCTACACCTTC. This sequence encodes CASSLGLGAWGVGGGYTF.

CDR3 region: CSAETSGGADTQYF. The CDR3 nucleotides read TGCAGTGCTGAAACTAGCGGGGGGGCAGATACGCAGTATTTT. This chain joins TRBV20-1 and TRBJ2-3, with TRBD2 matching over 13 bases. Trimming removed 5 bases from V and 4 bases from J; junction bases left unmatched: 3. The CDR3 runs 14 residues. Germline V gene lookup returns CDR1 DFQATT and CDR2 SNEGSKA (reference sequence).

The chain employs TRBV24-1 and TRBJ2-1; no clear D gene. CDR3 length equals 13 residues. Looked up from germline, CDR1 is KGHDR and CDR2 is SFDVKD. Deletions cut 4 bases from V and 6 bases from J, with 9 bases between. CDR3 DNA sequence: TGTGCCACCAGTGACGACCCCTTCAATGAGCAGTTCTTC. Protein sequence: CATSDDPFNEQFF.

V gene TRBV18 combines with J gene TRBJ1-2; 8 bases fit TRBD1. Germline V gives CDR1 KGHSH, CDR2 LQKENI. The CDR3 runs 14 residues. J was trimmed by 4 bases and V by 3 bases; bases with no gene match: 4. The CDR3 is CASSPGQVGYGYTF. The CDR3 DNA is TGTGCCAGCTCACCGGGACAGGTGGGCTATGGCTACACCTTC.

The rearrangement joins TRBV5-1 to TRBJ2-1; 8 bases align to TRBD2. The CDR3 is 16 amino acids. Germline CDR1 is SGHRS and CDR2 is YFSETQ. Trimming cost V 7 bases and J 8 bases; bases outside gene matches: 17. The CDR3 DNA sequence: TGCGCCAGCTCCCGCGGGGTAGCGGGGCAGGTGGATGAGCAGTTCTTC. Translating gives CASSRGVAGQVDEQFF.

This clonotype was recorded only once. The chain couples TRBV7-9 to TRBJ1-5; unclear D gene. The CDR3 runs 13 residues. In germline, CDR1 is SEHNR, CDR2 FQNEAQ (reference sequence). The ends were cut back, 2 bases at V and 5 bases at J, with 7 bases in the middle. As DNA, the CDR3 is TGTGCCAGCAGCTTATCTTCGGATCAGCCCCAGCATTTT. Protein: CASSLSSDQPQHF.

The chain employs TRBV2 and TRBJ1-5; 10 positions agree with TRBD1. Losses at the gene ends were 6 bases for V and 7 bases for J; bases not matched to a gene: 6. The germline V gene has CDR1 SNHLY and CDR2 FYNNEI. The CDR3 sequence is 14 residues long. This CDR3 reads CASSAGQGEQPQHF. In DNA form, the CDR3 reads TGTGCCAGCAGCGCCGGACAGGGGGAACAGCCCCAGCATTTT.

This rearrangement joins TRBV6-6 to TRBJ2-7, with 8 positions matching TRBD1. The CDR3 loop spans 14 amino acids. CDR1 MNHNY and CDR2 SVGAGI come from the germline V gene (reference sequence). After removal of 2 bases from V and 5 bases from J, the junction contained 5 bases not matched to a gene. The CDR3 protein is CASSYGQGTHEQYF. CDR3 DNA sequence: TGTGCCAGCAGTTACGGACAGGGTACCCACGAGCAGTACTTC.

The chain links TRBV10-3 to TRBJ1-1; D may be TRBD1 (5 bases). V lost 2 bases and J 3 bases, leaving 10 bases between the germline ends. This CDR3 is built from 14 residues. In germline, CDR1 is ENHRY, CDR2 SYGVKD. The CDR3 coding sequence is TGTGCCATCAGTGAGCAGCAGGGCTACACTGAAGCTTTCTTT. Translated: CAISEQQGYTEAFF.

V gene TRBV6-4 combines with J gene TRBJ1-2; a weak D match, TRBD1 (5 bases). Trimming stripped 4 bases from V and 5 bases from J, with 14 bases between. CDR3 size: 14 residues. Per the germline V gene, CDR1 is MRHNA and CDR2 is SNTAGT. In DNA, the CDR3 is TGTGCCAGCAGTGTTGACGGGACTTCATATGGCTACACCTTC. Protein product: CASSVDGTSYGYTF.

This chain links TRBV29-1 with TRBJ2-5; D possibly corresponds to TRBD2 (6 bases). V gave up 5 bases and J gave up 4 bases, with 17 bases separating them. The V gene's germline CDR1 is SQVTM and CDR2 ANQGSEA. The CDR3 spans 14 residues. CDR3 sequence (DNA): TGCAGCGTTACTTTACTAGCAAGGGGAGAGACCCAGTACTTC. Translating gives CSVTLLARGETQYF.

The chain links TRBV20-1 to TRBJ1-1; no definite D call. CDR1 DFQATT and CDR2 SNEGSKA come from the germline V gene (reference sequence). The CDR3 length is 14 residues. Trimming stripped 3 bases from V and 1 base from J, with 12 bases between. CDR3 loop: CSASDRRGNTEAFF. CDR3 sequence (DNA): TGCAGTGCTAGCGACCGACGGGGGAACACTGAAGCTTTCTTT.

The CDR3 spells CASSSRDRGANEQYF. In DNA, the CDR3 is TGTGCCAGCAGTTCCCGGGACAGGGGGGCCAACGAGCAGTACTTC. This chain links TRBV2 with TRBJ2-7, with 11 bases that match TRBD1. J was trimmed by 5 bases and V by 5 bases; bases with no gene match: 8. CDR1 is SNHLY and CDR2 is FYNNEI in the germline V gene. The CDR3 is 15 amino acids.

The chain is built from TRBV3-1 and TRBJ1-6, with D uncertain. CDR1 LGHDT and CDR2 YNNKEL come from the germline V gene (reference sequence). This CDR3 has 11 residues. The V end was cut by 3 bases, the J end by 6 bases, with 0 bases between. The DNA of the CDR3 is TGTGCCAGCAGCCATAATTCACCCCTCCACTTT. It specifies CASSHNSPLHF. Complete variable domain (other parts from reference TRBV3-1 and TRBJ1-6): DTAVSQTPKYLVTQMGNDKSIKCEQNLGHDTMYWYKQDSKKFLKIMFSYNNKELIINETVPNRFSPKSPDKAHLNLHINSLELGDSAVYFCASSHNSPLHFGNGTRLTVT.

The chain is built from TRBV20-1 and TRBJ1-5, with a tentative D call TRBD1 (6 bases). The CDR3 loop spans 15 amino acids. Germline assignment: CDR1 DFQATT and CDR2 SNEGSKA (reference sequence). V gave up 3 bases and J gave up 5 bases, with 17 bases separating them. The CDR3 is CSARSAGQRDQPQHF. The CDR3 DNA is TGCAGTGCTAGGAGTGCGGGACAAAGGGATCAGCCCCAGCATTTT.

V gene TRBV12-3 or TRBV12-4 combines with J gene TRBJ2-4, with D possibly matching TRBD2 (6 bases). CDR3 size: 16 residues. V was cut by 4 bases and J by 3 bases, with 16 bases left in between. For the CDR3, the DNA is TGTGCCAGCAGTTACCTCGGGGGAACGGTCAAAAACATTCAGTACTTC. This encodes CASSYLGGTVKNIQYF.

This clonotype was detected only once. The rearrangement links TRBV7-9 to TRBJ1-4, with D possibly being TRBD1 (5 bases). In germline, CDR1 is SEHNR, CDR2 FQNEAQ (reference sequence). The CDR3 loop spans 14 amino acids. With 6 bases removed from V and 4 bases from J, the gap between germline ends came to 12 bases. The CDR3 DNA reads as TGTGCCAGCAGATTGCAGGGAAGTAATGAAAAACTGTTTTTT. Translation gives CASRLQGSNEKLFF.

The genes are TRBV12-3 or TRBV12-4 and TRBJ1-1, with 7 bases lining up with TRBD1. CDR3 size: 16 residues. Trimming removed 6 bases from V and 0 bases from J; junction bases left unmatched: 10. CDR3 sequence reads: CASSSPPGQMNTEAFF. The DNA of the CDR3 is TGTGCCAGCAGCTCTCCTCCGGGACAGATGAACACTGAAGCTTTCTTT.

For this clonotype: At one end the junction does not follow the germline gene, possibly because of a read error. Here the CDR3 DNA reads TGTGCCACCAGGGTGACAGGGTCCTATAATTCCCCCCTCCACTTT. This gives the protein CATRVTGSYNSPLHF. The gene calls are TRBV15 and TRBJ1-6, with 7 bases aligning to TRBD1. The CDR3 length is 15 residues. Germline CDR1 LNHNV, CDR2 YYDKDF (reference sequence).